Each of the 11 T cell receptor beta chains below was sequenced from the same sample in a study of T cells expressing NK-cell markers. TCRdb derives one entry per CDR3 protein from the 5' RACE reads, leaving out DNA. The sample totals about 460,000 distinct CDR3 sequences; its top ten clones hold 1.4% to 1.5%. Sequenced: blood T cells: a sorted CD56 or NKG2C T cell subset, CD4+ or CD8+ T cells, or bulk PBMC T cells (not recorded which). The receptor set was obtained from a woman between 50 and 59 years old in good health.

V gene TRBV19 combines with J gene TRBJ1-6. The CDR3 extends over 14 amino acids. From germline, CDR1 is LNHDA and CDR2 SQIVND (reference sequence). The CDR3 loop reads CASSPTAGESPLHF.

The chain couples TRBV11-1 to TRBJ2-1; as DNA is missing, the TRBD2 call by TCRdb cannot be tested. The CDR3 extends over 17 amino acids. The germline V gene has CDR1 SGHAT and CDR2 FQDESV (reference sequence). This chain's CDR3 is CASSPRAGTSGNNEQFF.

The J gene is TRBJ1-3, the V gene TRBV4-1; without DNA, the TCRdb call of TRBD1 cannot be checked. The CDR3 extends over 18 amino acids. The V gene's germline CDR1 is MGHRA and CDR2 YSYEKL. CDR3 residues: CASSQAPAGGISGNTIYF.

The chain employs TRBV15 and TRBJ1-5. Germline lookup yields CDR1 LNHNV and CDR2 YYDKDF (reference sequence). The length of the CDR3 is 14 residues. CDR3 sequence reads: CATSKPKGNQPQHF.

This sequence joins TRBV29-1 and TRBJ2-5; TCRdb's D call of TRBD1 is untestable without DNA. Germline V gene sequence: CDR1 SQVTM, CDR2 ANQGSEA. CDR3 length: 14 residues. CDR3 sequence reads: CSAAGGLRGETQYF.

The chain joins TRBV20-1 to TRBJ1-2. Germline V CDR1 and CDR2: DFQATT, SNEGSKA (reference sequence). The CDR3 is made up of 11 amino acids. This CDR3 reads CSANMASGYTF.

The rearrangement uses TRBV15 and TRBJ2-1. The CDR3 runs 18 residues. Germline V CDR1 and CDR2: LNHNV, YYDKDF (reference sequence). CDR3 amino acids: CATSRDRLRRNSYNEQFF.

J is TRBJ2-5 and V is TRBV11-2; TCRdb's D call of TRBD1 is untestable without DNA. This CDR3 has 16 amino acids. Germline loops: CDR1 SGHAT, CDR2 FQNNGV. CDR3: CASSLDAGRTGETQYF.

This sequence joins TRBV4-1 and TRBJ1-2. Germline CDR1 and CDR2: MGHRA and YSYEKL. This CDR3 is 13 amino acids long. The CDR3 protein is CASSQEGNYGYTF.

The V gene is TRBV5-1, the J gene TRBJ2-7; with no DNA, the TCRdb D assignment of TRBD1 cannot be verified. This CDR3 comprises 14 residues. Germline CDR1 and CDR2: SGHRS and YFSETQ. The CDR3 is CASSQGQGLLEQYF.

The rearrangement uses TRBV20-1 and TRBJ2-1; checking the TCRdb D call of TRBD2 is not possible without DNA. The CDR3 runs to 16 residues. Germline assignment: CDR1 DFQATT and CDR2 SNEGSKA (reference sequence). The CDR3 spells CSARGGTSGPYNEQFF.